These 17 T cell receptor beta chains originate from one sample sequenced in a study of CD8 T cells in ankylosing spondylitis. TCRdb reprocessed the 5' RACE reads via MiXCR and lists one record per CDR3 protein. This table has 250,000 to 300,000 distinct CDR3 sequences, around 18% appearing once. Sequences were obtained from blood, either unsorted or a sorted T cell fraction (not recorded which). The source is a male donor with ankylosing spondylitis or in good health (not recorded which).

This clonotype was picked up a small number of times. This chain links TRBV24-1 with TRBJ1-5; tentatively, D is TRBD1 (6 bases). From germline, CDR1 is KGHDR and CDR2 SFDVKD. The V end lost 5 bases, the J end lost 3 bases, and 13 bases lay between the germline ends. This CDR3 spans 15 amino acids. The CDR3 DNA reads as TGTGCCACCAGTGGCGGCAGGGGAGACAATCAGCCCCAGCATTTT. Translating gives CATSGGRGDNQPQHF.

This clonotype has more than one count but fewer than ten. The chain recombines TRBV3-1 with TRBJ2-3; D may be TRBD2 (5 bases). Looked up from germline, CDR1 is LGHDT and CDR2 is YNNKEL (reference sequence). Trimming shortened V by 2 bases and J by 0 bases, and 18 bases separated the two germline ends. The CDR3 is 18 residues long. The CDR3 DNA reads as TGTGCCAGCAGCCAAAGTGGAGGTGGAGGATGGAGCACAGATACGCAGTATTTT. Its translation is CASSQSGGGGWSTDTQYF.

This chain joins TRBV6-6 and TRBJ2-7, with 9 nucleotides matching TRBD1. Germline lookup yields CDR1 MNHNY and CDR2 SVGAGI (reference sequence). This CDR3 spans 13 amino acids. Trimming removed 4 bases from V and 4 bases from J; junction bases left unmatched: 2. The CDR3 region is CASSSQGAYEQYV. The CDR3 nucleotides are TGTGCCAGCAGTTCACAGGGGGCATACGAGCAGTACGTC.

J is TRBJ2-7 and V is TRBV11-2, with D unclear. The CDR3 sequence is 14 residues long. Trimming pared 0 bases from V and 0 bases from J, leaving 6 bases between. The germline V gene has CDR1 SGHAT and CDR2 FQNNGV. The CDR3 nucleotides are TGTGCCAGCAGCTTAGAAGGCTCCTCCTACGAGCAGTACGTC. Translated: CASSLEGSSYEQYV.

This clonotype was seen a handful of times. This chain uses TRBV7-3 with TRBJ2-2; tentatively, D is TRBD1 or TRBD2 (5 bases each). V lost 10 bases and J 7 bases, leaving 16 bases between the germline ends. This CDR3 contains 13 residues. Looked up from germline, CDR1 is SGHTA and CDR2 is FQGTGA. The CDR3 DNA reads TGTGCCACCGGGGCTGTTGAATACGGGGAGCTGTTTTTT. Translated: CATGAVEYGELFF.

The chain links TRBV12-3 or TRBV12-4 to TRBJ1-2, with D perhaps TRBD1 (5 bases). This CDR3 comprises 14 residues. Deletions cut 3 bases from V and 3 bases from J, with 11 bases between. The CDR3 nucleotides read TGTGCCAGCAGTTTGGGGCAGGCGCACTATGGCTACACCTTC. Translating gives CASSLGQAHYGYTF.

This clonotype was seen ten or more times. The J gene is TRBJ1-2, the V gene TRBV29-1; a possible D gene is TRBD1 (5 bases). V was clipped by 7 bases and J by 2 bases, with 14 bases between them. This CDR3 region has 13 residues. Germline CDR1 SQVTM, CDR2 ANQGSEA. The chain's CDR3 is CSGRDGGNYGYTF. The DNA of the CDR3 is TGCAGCGGAAGAGATGGGGGAAACTATGGCTACACCTTC.

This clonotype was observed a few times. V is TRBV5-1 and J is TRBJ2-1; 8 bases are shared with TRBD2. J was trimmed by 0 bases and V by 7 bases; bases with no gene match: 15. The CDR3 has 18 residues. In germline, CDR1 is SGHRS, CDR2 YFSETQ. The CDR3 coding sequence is TGCGCCAGCTCCCGGAGGGCGGGAGGAAAAAGCTCCTACAATGAGCAGTTCTTC. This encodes CASSRRAGGKSSYNEQFF.

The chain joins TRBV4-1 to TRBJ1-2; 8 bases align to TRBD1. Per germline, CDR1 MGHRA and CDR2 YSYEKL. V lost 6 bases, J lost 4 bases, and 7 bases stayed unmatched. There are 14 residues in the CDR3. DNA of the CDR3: TGCGCCAGCAGGGGGACAGGTGGACTCTATGGCTACACCTTC. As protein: CASRGTGGLYGYTF.

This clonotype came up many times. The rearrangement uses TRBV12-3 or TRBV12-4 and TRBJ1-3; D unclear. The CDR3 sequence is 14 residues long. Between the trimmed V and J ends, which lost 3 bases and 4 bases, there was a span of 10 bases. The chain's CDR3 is CASSLAGLGNTIYF. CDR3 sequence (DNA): TGTGCCAGCAGTTTGGCTGGGCTCGGAAACACCATATATTTT.

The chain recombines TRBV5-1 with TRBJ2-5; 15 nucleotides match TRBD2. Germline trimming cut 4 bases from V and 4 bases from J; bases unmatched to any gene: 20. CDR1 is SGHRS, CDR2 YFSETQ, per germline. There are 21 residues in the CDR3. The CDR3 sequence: CASSPLISTGLAGGRVETQYF. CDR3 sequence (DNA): TGCGCCAGCAGCCCATTAATAAGTACAGGACTAGCGGGAGGGCGCGTAGAGACCCAGTACTTC. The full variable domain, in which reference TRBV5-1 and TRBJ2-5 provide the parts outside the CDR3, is KAGVTQTPRYLIKTRGQQVTLSCSPISGHRSVSWYQQTPGQGLQFLFEYFSETQRNKGNFPGRFSGRQFSNSRSEMNVSTLELGDSALYLCASSPLISTGLAGGRVETQYFGPGTRLLVL.

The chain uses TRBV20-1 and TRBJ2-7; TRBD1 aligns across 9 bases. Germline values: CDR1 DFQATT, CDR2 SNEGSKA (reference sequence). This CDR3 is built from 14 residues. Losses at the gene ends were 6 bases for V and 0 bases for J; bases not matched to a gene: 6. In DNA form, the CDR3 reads TGCAGTGCCTCCGGGACAGGGAGCTCCTACGAGCAGTACGTC. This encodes CSASGTGSSYEQYV.

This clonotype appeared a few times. The CDR3 DNA reads as TGCAGTGCCGATAAGGGACAGGGCAATGAGCAGTTCTTC. The encoded protein is CSADKGQGNEQFF. The chain recombines TRBV20-1 with TRBJ2-1; 9 bases agree with TRBD1. The CDR3 runs to 13 residues. Germline V gene sequence: CDR1 DFQATT, CDR2 SNEGSKA (reference sequence). V shed 6 bases and J 6 bases; nucleotides not matched to a gene: 6.

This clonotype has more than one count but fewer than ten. CDR3 amino acids: CASSLSRDQETQYF. The CDR3 DNA sequence: TGTGCCAGCAGCTTATCCAGGGACCAAGAGACCCAGTACTTC. The chain combines TRBV7-9 with TRBJ2-5, with D possibly matching TRBD1 (5 bases). Trimming pared 2 bases from V and 0 bases from J, leaving 7 bases between. The germline gives CDR1 SEHNR, CDR2 FQNEAQ (reference sequence). This CDR3 has 14 residues.

The CDR3: CATSDSTGANQPQHF. Written as DNA, the CDR3 is TGTGCCACCAGTGATTCCACAGGGGCCAATCAGCCCCAGCATTTT. The chain employs TRBV24-1 and TRBJ1-5, with TRBD1 identical over 7 bases. The germline V gene encodes CDR1 KGHDR and CDR2 SFDVKD. The CDR3 length is 15 residues. V trimming: 2 bases; J trimming: 3 bases; junction bases outside the gene matches: 3.

The CDR3 DNA reads as TGTGCCAGCAGTTTCTGGACAAGACAGTCTGGGCAGCCCCAGCATTTT. Residues: CASSFWTRQSGQPQHF. V usage is TRBV12-3 or TRBV12-4 and J usage is TRBJ1-5, with a weak D call TRBD1 (5 bases). V lost 3 bases, J lost 7 bases, and 19 bases lay in between. There are 16 residues in the CDR3.

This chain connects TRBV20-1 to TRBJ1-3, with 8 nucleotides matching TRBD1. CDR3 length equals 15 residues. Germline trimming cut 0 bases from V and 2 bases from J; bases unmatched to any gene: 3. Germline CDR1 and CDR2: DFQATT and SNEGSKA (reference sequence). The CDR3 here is CSARDKGQAGNTIYF. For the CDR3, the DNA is TGCAGTGCTAGAGATAAGGGACAGGCTGGAAACACCATATATTTT.